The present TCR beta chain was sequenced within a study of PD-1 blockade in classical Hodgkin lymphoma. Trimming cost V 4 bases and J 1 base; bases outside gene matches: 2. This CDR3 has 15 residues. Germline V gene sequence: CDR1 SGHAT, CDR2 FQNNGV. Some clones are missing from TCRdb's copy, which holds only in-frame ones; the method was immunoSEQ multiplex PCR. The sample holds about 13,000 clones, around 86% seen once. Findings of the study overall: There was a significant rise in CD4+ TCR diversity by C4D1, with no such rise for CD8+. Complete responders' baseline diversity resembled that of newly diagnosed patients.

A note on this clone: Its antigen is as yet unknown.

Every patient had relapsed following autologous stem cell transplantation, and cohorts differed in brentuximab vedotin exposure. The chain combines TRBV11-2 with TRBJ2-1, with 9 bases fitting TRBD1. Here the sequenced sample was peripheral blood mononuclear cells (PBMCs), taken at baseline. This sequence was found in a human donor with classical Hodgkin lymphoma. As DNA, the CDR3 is TGTGCCAGCAGCTCCGGGACAGGGTCCTACAATGAGCAGTTCTTC. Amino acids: CASSSGTGSYNEQFF.